The text below deals with one T cell receptor (beta chain). This receptor's antigen is unknown. No base quality information exists; no much larger clone differs at one position. Separate from the roughly 700-subject first cohort, the validation cohort of 90 to 150 subjects was the group to which the donors belonged. Libraries were made using the immunoSEQ multiplex PCR assay. Under the source paper's analysis protocol: A statistical classification framework was built for diagnosing cytomegalovirus status from the catalog of TCR beta chain sequences. Not all clones reach the TCRdb copy of this immuneACCESS table, which keeps in-frame sequences only. Checked studies attribute under half of the gap to unresolved V genes and leave the rest unexplained. For V, J and clone size, that table is used; D and trimming come from the DNA. The sample table lists 45,000 to 60,000 clones, approximately 95% of them with a count of one. In total, the top ten clones hold roughly 5.2% of the sample.

V sheds 2 bases and J sheds 1 base, leaving 13 bases between their ends. The CDR3 goes from the cysteine to the phenylalanine over 16 residues. This entry keeps only the CDR3 DNA: 48 bases, framed from base 1. Reading the germline V gene gives CDR1 SGHAT and CDR2 FQNNGV. The data are from a study of cytomegalovirus exposure and HLA in healthy donors (dated 2017 in TCRdb). Regarding the complete study: According to a later analysis, one platform produced both the approximately 110 validation repertoires and the 666 repertoires of the first cohort. A separate validation cohort of over a hundred different subjects was used in addition to the roughly 670-subject first cohort. To predict cytomegalovirus infection status, the study brought together high-throughput TCR immunosequencing, statistical association of individual TCRs with disease status, and machine learning. The aim of the study was to test whether cataloging public T cell receptors could identify signatures of past pathogen exposure.

The study at large found these results: In both the original and validation cohorts, the classifier was reported to diagnose cytomegalovirus status with high specificity and sensitivity. A later analysis found that TCRs clustered in the first cohort also tended to co-occur in the 95 to 150 validation repertoires, with more than 90% of cluster scores above 0. The authors suggested that the approach could potentially be generalized to other disease states and immunological phenotypes. A later analysis had no HLA typing for the validation cohort, so co-occurrence there was scored across all 110 or so repertoires. In vitro tests confirmed that a few of the cytomegalovirus-associated TCR beta chains recognize cytomegalovirus antigens. While some public TCRs were present in many individuals, most TCR sequences turned up only very rarely across donors. A total of roughly 160 TCR beta chains were listed by the study as associated with cytomegalovirus.

Sequencing used PBMCs. The chain is encoded by TRBV11-2 joined to TRBJ2-3; TRBD2 is a weak D gene call, 5 bases matching. This sequence originates from a woman between 18 and 29 years old in good health and CMV-seronegative. The DNA sequence is as follows: TGTGCCAGCAGCTTAAGTGCCGGGAAAGGCACAGATACGCAGTATTTT. Translated, it reads CASSLSAGKGTDTQYF.